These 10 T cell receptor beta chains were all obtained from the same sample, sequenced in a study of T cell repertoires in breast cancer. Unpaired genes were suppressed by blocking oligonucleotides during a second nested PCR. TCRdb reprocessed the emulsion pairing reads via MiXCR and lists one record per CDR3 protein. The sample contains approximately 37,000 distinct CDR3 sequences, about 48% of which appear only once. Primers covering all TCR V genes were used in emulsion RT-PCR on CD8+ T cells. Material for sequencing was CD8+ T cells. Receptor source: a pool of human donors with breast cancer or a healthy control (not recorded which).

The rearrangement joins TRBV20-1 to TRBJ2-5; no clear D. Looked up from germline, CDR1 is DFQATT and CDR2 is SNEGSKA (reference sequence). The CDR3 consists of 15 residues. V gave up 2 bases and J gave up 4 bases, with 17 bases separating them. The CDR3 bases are TGCAGTGCTAGAAAGTCGGCAGGTACATCAGAGACCCAGTACTTC. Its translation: CSARKSAGTSETQYF.

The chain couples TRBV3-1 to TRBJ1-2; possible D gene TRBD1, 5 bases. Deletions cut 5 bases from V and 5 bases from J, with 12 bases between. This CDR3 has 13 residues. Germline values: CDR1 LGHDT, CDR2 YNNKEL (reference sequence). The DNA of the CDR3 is TGTGCCAGCAGCTTAGACAGCGCATATGGCTACACCTTC. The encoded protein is CASSLDSAYGYTF. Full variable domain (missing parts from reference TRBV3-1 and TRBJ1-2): DTAVSQTPKYLVTQMGNDKSIKCEQNLGHDTMYWYKQDSKKFLKIMFSYNNKELIINETVPNRFSPKSPDKAHLNLHINSLELGDSAVYFCASSLDSAYGYTFGSGTRLTVV.

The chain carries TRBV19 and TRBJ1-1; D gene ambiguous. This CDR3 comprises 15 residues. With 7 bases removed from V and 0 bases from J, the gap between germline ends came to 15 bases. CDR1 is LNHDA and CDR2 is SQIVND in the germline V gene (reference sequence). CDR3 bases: TGTGCCAGTATCACCCGGGAAGGCCTGAACACTGAAGCTTTCTTT. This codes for CASITREGLNTEAFF.

CDR3 sequence: CAISESAEGSYNEQFF. The CDR3 DNA reads as TGTGCCATCAGTGAGTCAGCGGAGGGCTCCTACAATGAGCAGTTCTTC. The V call is TRBV10-3, the J call TRBJ2-1; tentative D call: TRBD2 (6 bases). The length of the CDR3 is 16 residues. V was clipped by 0 bases and J by 0 bases, with 9 bases between them. Germline values: CDR1 ENHRY, CDR2 SYGVKD.

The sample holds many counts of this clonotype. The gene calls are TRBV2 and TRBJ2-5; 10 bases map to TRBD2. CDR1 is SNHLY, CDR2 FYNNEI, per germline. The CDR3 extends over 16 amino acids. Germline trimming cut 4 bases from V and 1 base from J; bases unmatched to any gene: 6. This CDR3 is CASSASGGPTQETQYF. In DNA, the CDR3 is TGTGCCAGCAGTGCTAGCGGGGGCCCAACCCAAGAGACCCAGTACTTC.

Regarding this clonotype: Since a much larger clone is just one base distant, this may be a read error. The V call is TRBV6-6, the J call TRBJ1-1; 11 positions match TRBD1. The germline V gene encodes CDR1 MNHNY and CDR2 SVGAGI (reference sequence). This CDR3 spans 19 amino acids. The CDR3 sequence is CASSPPLPDRGRRSTKAFF. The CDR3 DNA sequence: TGTGCCAGCAGCCCCCCACTACCGGACAGGGGGCGTAGGAGCACTAAAGCTTTCTTT.

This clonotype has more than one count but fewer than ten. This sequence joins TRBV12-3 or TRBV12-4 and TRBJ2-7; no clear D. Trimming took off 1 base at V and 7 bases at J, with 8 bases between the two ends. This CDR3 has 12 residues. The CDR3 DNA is TGTGCCAGCAGTTTAGGGCCTGGGGAGCAGTACTTC. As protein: CASSLGPGEQYF.

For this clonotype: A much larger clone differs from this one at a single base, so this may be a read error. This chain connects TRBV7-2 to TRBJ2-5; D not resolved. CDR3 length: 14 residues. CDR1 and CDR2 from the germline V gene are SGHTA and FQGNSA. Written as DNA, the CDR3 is TGTGCCAGCAGCCATATCGGCATCCAAGAGGCCCAGTACTTC. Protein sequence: CASSHIGIQEAQYF.

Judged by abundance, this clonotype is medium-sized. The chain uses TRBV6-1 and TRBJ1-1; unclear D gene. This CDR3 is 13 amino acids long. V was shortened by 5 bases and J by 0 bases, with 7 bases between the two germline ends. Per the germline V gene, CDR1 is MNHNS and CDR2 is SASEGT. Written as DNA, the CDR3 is TGTGCCAGCAGTTGGGGAATGAACACTGAAGCTTTCTTT. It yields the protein CASSWGMNTEAFF.

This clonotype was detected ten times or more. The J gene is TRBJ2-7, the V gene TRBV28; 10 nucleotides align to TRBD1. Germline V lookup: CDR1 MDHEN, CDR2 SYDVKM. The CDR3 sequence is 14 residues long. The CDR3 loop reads CASSGTGASYEQYF. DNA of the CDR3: TGTGCAAGCTCCGGGACAGGGGCGTCGTACGAGCAGTACTTC.